Listed below are T cell receptor beta chains from one sample, sequenced in a study of shared clonotypes between healthy human individuals. Using immunoSEQ multiplex PCR, the repertoire was profiled, and TCRdb retains in-frame clones only, with some absent. The data hold roughly 2.5 million clones, with roughly nine tenths observed a single time. The sequencing input was naive CD4+ T cells sorted from blood. The receptors originated from a young man in good health. The conserved cysteine and the conserved F or W are not part of the CDR3 here. The D gene is left open where the match is weak. Expanded clones are given a class, and other clones once, few, many or no size at all.

v_call	d_call	clone_size	j_call	cdr3_aa
TRBV2	TRBD2	NA	TRBJ2-1	ASTVAGGQNGEQF
TRBV6-1	NA	once	TRBJ1-5	ASGTTPYSNQPQH
TRBV6-5	NA	NA	TRBJ1-2	ASSYGGGYT
TRBV4-3	TRBD2	NA	TRBJ2-3	ASSLESGKSDTQY
TRBV7-2	NA	NA	TRBJ2-7	ASSLVHGSYEQY
TRBV5-1	NA	NA	TRBJ2-2	ASSLGASANTGELF
TRBV10-1	TRBD2	NA	TRBJ2-3	ASSEGLVPDTQY
TRBV7-2	TRBD1	NA	TRBJ2-7	ASSFRDRGLEQY
TRBV19	NA	NA	TRBJ2-3	ASSLRNTDTQY
TRBV6-6	NA	NA	TRBJ1-4	ASSYSAAHDEKLF
TRBV18	TRBD1	NA	TRBJ1-4	ASSSGTGRSLF
TRBV5-1	TRBD2	few	TRBJ2-7	ASSLALAGSSYEQY
TRBV5-1	TRBD1	NA	TRBJ2-1	ASSEGQGSYNEQF
TRBV5-4	TRBD2	NA	TRBJ2-5	ASSSLIGLAVETQY
TRBV19	NA	NA	TRBJ1-2	ASSVYGPGTSYGYT
TRBV2	TRBD1	NA	TRBJ1-1	ASSWDSLMNTEAF
TRBV5-4	TRBD2	NA	TRBJ2-3	ASSPSGGGTDTQY
TRBV29-1	NA	NA	TRBJ2-3	SVAVAT
TRBV5-1	TRBD1	NA	TRBJ1-1	ASSPGTGGNTEAF
TRBV14	NA	NA	TRBJ1-2	ASSQDRSVGYGYT
TRBV30	TRBD1	NA	TRBJ2-7	AWSPSDRGQTEQY
TRBV10-3	NA	NA	TRBJ1-5	AITGREDQPQH
TRBV6-5	NA	NA	TRBJ2-2	ASNGGNTGELF
TRBV10-1	NA	few	TRBJ1-5	ASSEVLRGGQPQH
TRBV7-9	NA	NA	TRBJ2-3	ASSFPQTSTDTQY
TRBV18	NA	NA	TRBJ2-3	ASSLPLDTQY
TRBV7-2	TRBD2	NA	TRBJ2-3	ASSTQGLAGTDTQY
TRBV15	NA	once	TRBJ1-4	ATSREWDVDEKLF
TRBV4-2	NA	NA	TRBJ2-5	ASSQDRQSETQY
TRBV4-1	TRBD2	NA	TRBJ2-1	ASSQGGLAAYNEQF
TRBV29-1	NA	NA	TRBJ2-3	SVGGTSSTDTQY
TRBV6-6	TRBD2	NA	TRBJ2-7	ASPRGGRAEYEQY
TRBV5-1	NA	NA	TRBJ1-1	ASGARENTEAF